This T cell receptor beta chain stems from a study of CD8+ T cells in alopecia areata. Study-wide context: Patients received oral tofacitinib, 5 to 10 mg twice daily, for moderate-to-severe alopecia areata. Points from the study as a whole: Scalp and blood retained many expanded lesional clones during tofacitinib. Both scalp clonality and the expanded CD8+ clones among the top 100 showed a significant decrease with tofacitinib.

cDNA reverse transcribed from extracted RNA served as the sequencing template. Repertoires were generated with immunoSEQ multiplex PCR, while TCRdb's copy carries only in-frame clones and drops some. The data show about 190,000 clones, with roughly 70% seen just once and approximately 1.4% held by the top ten. Of note for this clone: The antigen is undetermined.

Germline V gene data show CDR1 as SGDLS and CDR2 as YYNGEE. This CDR3 has 13 amino acids. V dropped 1 base and J dropped 10 bases, with 9 bases sitting between them. This sample's treatment: oral pan-JAK inhibitor, 5-10 mg twice daily. The V call is TRBV9, the J call TRBJ1-6, with a possible D match to TRBD1 (5 bases). The sample was CD4+ T cells sorted from blood, taken around week 49, from a patient treated with tofacitinib. This sequence was found in a human donor with alopecia areata. In DNA form, the CDR3 reads TGTGCCAGCAGCGTAAACCAGGGATCACCCCTCCACTTT. Its translation: CASSVNQGSPLHF.